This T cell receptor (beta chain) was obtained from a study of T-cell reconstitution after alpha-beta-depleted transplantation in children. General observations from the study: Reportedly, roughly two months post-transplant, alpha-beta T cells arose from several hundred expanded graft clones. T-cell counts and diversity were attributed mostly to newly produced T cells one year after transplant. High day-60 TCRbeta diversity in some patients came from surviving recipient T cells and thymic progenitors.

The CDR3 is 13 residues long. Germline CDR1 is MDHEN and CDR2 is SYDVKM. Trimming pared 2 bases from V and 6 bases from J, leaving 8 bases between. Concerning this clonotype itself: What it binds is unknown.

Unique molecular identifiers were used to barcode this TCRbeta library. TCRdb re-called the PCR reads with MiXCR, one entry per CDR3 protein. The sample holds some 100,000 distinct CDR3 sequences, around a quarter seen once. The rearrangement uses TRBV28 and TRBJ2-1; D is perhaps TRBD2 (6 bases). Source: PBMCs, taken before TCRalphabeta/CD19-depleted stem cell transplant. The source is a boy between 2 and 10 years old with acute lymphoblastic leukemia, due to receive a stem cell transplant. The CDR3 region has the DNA TGTGCCAGCAGTTTAGGACTACTCAATGAGCAGTTCTTC. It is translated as CASSLGLLNEQFF.